This T cell receptor (beta chain) emerged from a study of T cell repertoires in cytomegalovirus infection. Across the whole study: Recently identified HLA-C-restricted CMV epitopes and well-studied HLA-B-restricted CMV epitopes were used by the study. Matching HLA type, along with CMV infection, was indicated by public TCR beta signatures.

CDR1 is SEHNR, CDR2 FQNEAQ, per germline (reference sequence). The CDR3 covers 15 residues. V was trimmed by 6 bases and J by 5 bases, leaving 19 bases between them. TCRdb recomputed calls from the reads with MiXCR, one row per CDR3 protein. The table shows 80,000 or so distinct CDR3 sequences, with around 40% occurring only once. Worth noting for this clonotype: What it recognizes is unknown.

Study-wide results and limits: Cumulative public TCR beta family frequency identified carriers of CMV plus the relevant HLA.

Sequences were derived from CD8+ T cells from cultured PBMCs, sampled from culture after CMV antigen stimulation. The clonotype originates from a human donor in good health (CMV status not recorded). Some clones in this sample may be carry-over from other donors' samples. The chain is built from TRBV7-9 and TRBJ2-5; a possible D gene is TRBD1 (5 bases). The CDR3 here is CASRSLQGLGETQYF. CDR3 bases: TGTGCCAGCAGATCCCTCCAGGGCCTTGGGGAGACCCAGTACTTC.